This entry lists 30 T cell receptor beta chains sequenced from one sample in a study of early T cells in non-severe SARS-CoV-2 infection. MiXCR, applied by TCRdb to the 5' RACE reads, yields one record per CDR3 protein. The repertoire consists of 60,000 to 90,000 distinct CDR3 sequences, with around 8.7% occurring once and the leading ten covering 4.5% to 5%. The source material was whole blood. These receptors were collected from an adult who was a healthcare worker with PCR-confirmed SARS-CoV-2 infection or an uninfected control (not recorded which).

The chain uses TRBV5-1 and TRBJ1-6, with D perhaps TRBD1 (6 bases). Trimming left V 5 bases short and J 0 bases short, with 15 bases between. The CDR3 is made up of 17 amino acids. Germline lookup yields CDR1 SGHRS and CDR2 YFSETQ. CDR3 residues: CASRPTQGSSYNSPLHF. The CDR3 DNA reads as TGCGCCAGCAGGCCTACCCAGGGGAGCTCCTATAATTCACCCCTCCACTTT.

This clonotype has at least ten counts. The chain joins TRBV20-1 to TRBJ2-3; D remains unclear. The ends were cut back, 8 bases at V and 6 bases at J, with 12 bases in the middle. Germline V gene sequence: CDR1 DFQATT, CDR2 SNEGSKA (reference sequence). CDR3 size: 11 residues. The DNA of the CDR3 is TGCAGTCTCAGAGTAGGGGATACGCAGTATTTT. Amino acid sequence: CSLRVGDTQYF.

The rearrangement uses TRBV6-1 and TRBJ2-2; TRBD2 might be the D (6 bases). The V gene lost 7 bases and the J gene lost 0 bases, with 9 bases spanning the gap. Germline V gene sequence: CDR1 MNHNS, CDR2 SASEGT. The CDR3 contains 14 residues. The CDR3 DNA reads TGTGCCAGCATTAGACTAGCGAACACCGGGGAGCTGTTTTTT. Protein: CASIRLANTGELFF.

By proportion, this clonotype is medium-sized. The chain employs TRBV28 and TRBJ2-7, with TRBD2 as a possible D gene (6 bases). This CDR3 spans 13 amino acids. The V and J ends lost 6 bases and 4 bases respectively, with 13 bases between them. The germline V gene encodes CDR1 MDHEN and CDR2 SYDVKM. As DNA, the CDR3 is TGTGCCAGCAGGGGGCGGGGTTTTTACGAGCAGTACTTC. It specifies CASRGRGFYEQYF.

This clonotype was counted many times. This chain joins TRBV7-8 and TRBJ1-3, with D unresolved. Trimming removed 6 bases at V and 0 bases at J, with 12 bases between. This CDR3 comprises 15 residues. Germline-derived CDR1 and CDR2 are SGHVS and FQNEAQ. CDR3 loop: CASRPAGSSGNTIYF. The CDR3, as DNA: TGTGCCAGCAGACCTGCGGGGTCCTCTGGAAACACCATATATTTT.

The chain recombines TRBV28 with TRBJ1-2; D ambiguous. The ends were cut back, 5 bases at V and 0 bases at J, with 10 bases in the middle. Germline-derived CDR1 and CDR2 are MDHEN and SYDVKM. The CDR3 covers 14 residues. CDR3 bases: TGTGCCAGCAGTCAAGTCAGCACTAACTATGGCTACACCTTC. This translates into CASSQVSTNYGYTF.

This clonotype was recorded a few times. The chain links TRBV20-1 to TRBJ1-3; D ambiguous. This CDR3 is built from 15 residues. Per germline, CDR1 DFQATT and CDR2 SNEGSKA (reference sequence). V was clipped by 5 bases and J by 3 bases, with 17 bases between them. CDR3 nucleotide sequence: TGCAGTGCTCCACCACGGGGAACCGGTGGAAACACCATATATTTT. This sequence encodes CSAPPRGTGGNTIYF.

At least ten counts were recorded for this clonotype. CDR3 loop: CASSQSSTSEQYF. As DNA, the CDR3 is TGTGCCAGCAGCCAGTCTTCCACCTCCGAGCAGTACTTC. The chain links TRBV3-1 to TRBJ2-7; D remains ambiguous. This CDR3 is built from 13 residues. The V gene lost 3 bases and the J gene lost 6 bases, with 12 bases spanning the gap. CDR1 is LGHDT and CDR2 is YNNKEL in the germline V gene (reference sequence).

This clonotype occurred many times. The chain uses TRBV6-4 and TRBJ2-3; TRBD1 or TRBD2 may be the D gene (5 bases each). V was trimmed by 2 bases and J by 4 bases, leaving 10 bases between them. Per the germline V gene, CDR1 is MRHNA and CDR2 is SNTAGT. The CDR3 spans 14 residues. CDR3 in amino acids: CASSDEGSADTQYF. In DNA form, the CDR3 reads TGTGCCAGCAGTGACGAGGGGAGCGCAGATACGCAGTATTTT.

This clonotype was recorded a few times. The V and J genes are TRBV6-2 or TRBV6-3 and TRBJ2-3, with 7 bases lining up with TRBD2. The CDR3 has 12 residues. In germline, CDR1 is MNHEY, CDR2 SVGEGT. With 4 bases clipped from V and 6 bases from J, the junction kept 1 base outside the gene matches. The CDR3 coding sequence is TGTGCCAGCAGTTGGGAGGGGGATACGCAGTATTTT. Translated: CASSWEGDTQYF.

This clonotype was recorded at least ten times. This chain connects TRBV5-6 to TRBJ1-3; D possibly corresponds to TRBD1 (5 bases). The CDR3 length is 16 residues. V lost 0 bases and J lost 0, with 10 bases in between. Germline V gene sequence: CDR1 SGHDT, CDR2 YYEEEE. The CDR3 here is CASSLASDSSGNTIYF. As DNA, the CDR3 is TGTGCCAGCAGCTTGGCTTCAGACAGCTCTGGAAACACCATATATTTT.

The rearrangement uses TRBV9 and TRBJ2-1; D is possibly TRBD2 (6 bases). V gave up 4 bases and J gave up 4 bases, with 9 bases separating them. From germline, CDR1 is SGDLS and CDR2 YYNGEE. This CDR3 region has 13 residues. In DNA form, the CDR3 reads TGTGCCAGCAGCACGGGACTGTACAATGAGCAGTTCTTC. Translated, it gives CASSTGLYNEQFF. The variable domain in full, completed from reference TRBV9 and TRBJ2-1, reads DSGVTQTPKHLITATGQRVTLRCSPRSGDLSVYWYQQSLDQGLQFLIQYYNGEERAKGNILERFSAQQFPDLHSELNLSSLELGDSALYFCASSTGLYNEQFFGPGTRLTVL.

This clonotype was seen repeatedly, ten times or more. The V and J genes are TRBV7-9 and TRBJ2-5, with D uncertain. Looked up from germline, CDR1 is SEHNR and CDR2 is FQNEAQ (reference sequence). The CDR3 sequence is 15 residues long. Trimming removed 5 bases from V and 0 bases from J, with 13 bases in between. The CDR3 is CASSPPGRHQETQYF. The CDR3 region has the DNA TGTGCCAGCAGCCCACCAGGACGGCACCAAGAGACCCAGTACTTC.

This chain connects TRBV7-2 to TRBJ2-7; 7 bases are shared with TRBD1. Germline assignment: CDR1 SGHTA and CDR2 FQGNSA. V shed 5 bases, J shed 3 bases, and the junction held 7 bases outside the gene matches. The CDR3 totals 14 residues. The CDR3 DNA reads TGTGCCAGCAGCCCGGGACAGAGATACTACGAGCAGTACTTC. This sequence encodes CASSPGQRYYEQYF.

This clonotype was observed a handful of times. The chain has TRBV27 and TRBJ1-2; 7 nucleotides align to TRBD1. The V and J ends lost 7 bases and 8 bases, in that order; junction bases with no gene match: 10. CDR3 length equals 13 residues. In germline, CDR1 is MNHEY, CDR2 SMNVEV (reference sequence). CDR3 in amino acids: CASKLRQGEGYTF. CDR3 in DNA: TGTGCCAGCAAACTCCGTCAGGGGGAGGGCTACACCTTC.

There are many counts of this clonotype. This chain connects TRBV27 to TRBJ1-5; D is possibly TRBD1 (6 bases). The CDR3 contains 15 residues. CDR1 MNHEY and CDR2 SMNVEV come from the germline V gene (reference sequence). Trimming cost V 6 bases and J 2 bases, with 14 bases left between them. In DNA form, the CDR3 reads TGTGCCAGCAGCCTGAACAGGGAACGCAATCAGCCCCAGCATTTT. The encoded protein is CASSLNRERNQPQHF.

By sample share, this clonotype is medium-sized. The chain uses TRBV28 and TRBJ2-3; D not certain. CDR3 length: 9 amino acids. V lost 8 bases, J lost 4 bases, and 1 base lay in between. Germline CDR1 reads MDHEN; CDR2 reads SYDVKM. CDR3: CASSDTQYF. In DNA, the CDR3 is TGTGCCAGCTCAGATACGCAGTATTTT.

This clonotype was detected ten times or more. V is TRBV7-2 and J is TRBJ1-5; D is undetermined. This CDR3 has 13 residues. Germline CDR1 and CDR2: SGHTA and FQGNSA. V was shortened by 2 bases and J by 0 bases, with 2 bases between the two germline ends. CDR3 protein: CASSLSSNQPQHF. The CDR3 nucleotides read TGTGCCAGCAGCTTATCTAGCAATCAGCCCCAGCATTTT.

This rearrangement joins TRBV3-1 to TRBJ2-2; D possibly corresponds to TRBD2 (6 bases). The germline V gene encodes CDR1 LGHDT and CDR2 YNNKEL (reference sequence). Trimming pared 2 bases from V and 4 bases from J, leaving 11 bases between. The CDR3 is 15 residues long. The CDR3 nucleotides read TGTGCCAGCAGCCAAACGTTGGGGGGCACCGGGGAGCTGTTTTTT. Protein product: CASSQTLGGTGELFF. Full variable domain (rest looked up from reference TRBV3-1 and TRBJ2-2): DTAVSQTPKYLVTQMGNDKSIKCEQNLGHDTMYWYKQDSKKFLKIMFSYNNKELIINETVPNRFSPKSPDKAHLNLHINSLELGDSAVYFCASSQTLGGTGELFFGEGSRLTVL.

This clonotype was counted at least ten times. The chain employs TRBV6-2 or TRBV6-3 and TRBJ2-7; 7 nucleotides line up with TRBD2. Trimming took 5 bases from V and 3 from J; bases not matched to a gene: 13. The CDR3 totals 16 residues. CDR1 MNHEY and CDR2 SVGEGT come from the germline V gene. The CDR3 reads CASSSFGTIIRYEQYF. The CDR3, as DNA: TGTGCCAGCAGTAGCTTCGGGACTATCATCCGCTACGAGCAGTACTTC.

In this sample, this clonotype turned up a few times. V gene TRBV7-2 combines with J gene TRBJ2-1; 8 nucleotides line up with TRBD1. This CDR3 contains 18 residues. CDR1 SGHTA and CDR2 FQGNSA come from the germline V gene. The trim removed 10 bases at V and 4 bases at J, leaving 21 bases unmatched. Written as DNA, the CDR3 is TGTGCCACCACCGATCCCCACTACAGGGGGGCATCGTACAATGAGCAGTTCTTC. Translating gives CATTDPHYRGASYNEQFF.

This clonotype was seen more than once but under ten times. The chain couples TRBV6-2 or TRBV6-3 to TRBJ1-2; D is undetermined. The CDR3 runs to 14 residues. With 4 bases removed from V and 3 bases from J, the gap between germline ends came to 12 bases. Germline V gene data show CDR1 as MNHEY and CDR2 as SVGEGT. CDR3 DNA: TGTGCCAGCAGTTCTATCCATGGGGACTATGGCTACACCTTC. Protein sequence: CASSSIHGDYGYTF.

The chain is built from TRBV5-5 and TRBJ1-2; D call uncertain. The CDR3 runs to 14 residues. V shed 4 bases and J shed 4 bases, with 14 bases lying between them. The V gene's germline CDR1 is SGHKS and CDR2 YYEKEE (reference sequence). The CDR3 loop reads CASSRTDVLYGYTF. Written as DNA, the CDR3 is TGTGCCAGCAGCCGGACCGACGTACTCTATGGCTACACCTTC.

Many counts were recorded for this clonotype. The chain has TRBV14 and TRBJ1-3, with TRBD1 identical over 7 bases. J lost 1 base, V lost 3 bases, and 6 bases had no gene match. CDR3 length: 16 residues. Germline loops: CDR1 SGHDN, CDR2 FVKESK. The CDR3 DNA follows: TGTGCCAGCAGCCAGACCGCAGGGGGGTCTGGAAACACCATATATTTT. Protein: CASSQTAGGSGNTIYF. Using reference TRBV14 and TRBJ1-3 for the parts outside the CDR3, the full variable domain is EAGVTQFPSHSVIEKGQTVTLRCDPISGHDNLYWYRRVMGKEIKFLLHFVKESKQDESGMPNNRFLAERTGGTYSTLKVQPAELEDSGVYFCASSQTAGGSGNTIYFGEGSWLTVV.

The chain links TRBV27 to TRBJ1-4, with no clear D. The V and J ends lost 5 bases and 6 bases respectively, with 13 bases between them. The CDR3 has 14 residues. Germline CDR1 reads MNHEY; CDR2 reads SMNVEV (reference sequence). The CDR3 loop reads CASSGKGRDEKLFF. DNA for the CDR3: TGTGCCAGCAGTGGAAAGGGAAGAGATGAAAAACTGTTTTTT.

This clonotype was counted at least ten times. This rearrangement joins TRBV5-1 to TRBJ2-1; 9 nucleotides line up with TRBD2. The J segment lost 5 bases and the V segment lost 0 bases, leaving 9 bases of the junction unmatched. Germline V CDR1 and CDR2: SGHRS, YFSETQ. The CDR3 covers 17 residues. CDR3 residues: CASSLAGGLASHNEQFF. In nucleotides, the CDR3 is TGCGCCAGCAGCTTGGCCGGGGGACTAGCTTCACACAATGAGCAGTTCTTC.

In its sample, this clonotype was seen many times. The chain employs TRBV28 and TRBJ2-5; D call uncertain. The CDR3 has 13 residues. Trimming pared 5 bases from V and 4 bases from J, leaving 11 bases between. Germline V gives CDR1 MDHEN, CDR2 SYDVKM. CDR3 loop: CASSDRVGETQYF. Written as DNA, the CDR3 is TGTGCCAGCAGTGACCGAGTGGGAGAGACCCAGTACTTC.

The table lists this clonotype with many counts. V and J are TRBV10-3 and TRBJ1-2; D uncertain. CDR1 is ENHRY and CDR2 is SYGVKD in the germline V gene. The CDR3 is made up of 15 amino acids. Trimming took 6 bases from V and 5 from J, leaving 19 bases between them. CDR3 amino acids: CAISRREAGEYGYTF. The CDR3 DNA sequence: TGTGCCATCAGCCGGCGGGAGGCAGGCGAATATGGCTACACCTTC.

This clonotype appeared a few times. This chain connects TRBV5-1 to TRBJ2-3, with 12 positions matching TRBD2. CDR1 and CDR2 (germline): SGHRS, YFSETQ. CDR3 length: 16 amino acids. J lost 5 bases, V lost 0 bases, and 4 bases had no gene match. The CDR3 DNA reads as TGCGCCAGCAGCTTGGGAGGACTAGCGGGAAGAGATACGCAGTATTTT. Its translation: CASSLGGLAGRDTQYF.

CDR3 in amino acids: CASKQGFSGNTIYF. CDR3 nucleotide sequence: TGTGCCTCCAAGCAAGGCTTCTCTGGAAACACCATATATTTT. This sequence joins TRBV2 and TRBJ1-3; no reliable D call. This CDR3 comprises 14 residues. CDR1 SNHLY and CDR2 FYNNEI come from the germline V gene. Trimming removed 11 bases from V and 0 bases from J, with 14 bases in between.